The source of this TCR beta chain is a study of glioma-infiltrating T cells after dendritic cell vaccination. Overall study: Dendritic cell vaccination trial patients had either newly diagnosed or recurrent glioblastoma. Treatment, given 2003 to 2012, was autologous tumor lysate-pulsed dendritic cell vaccination.

On this clone: No antigen is known for it.

Primers: 60 V beta forward and 13 J beta reverse. The protocol was immunoSEQ multiplex PCR, while the TCRdb copy is restricted to in-frame clones and leaves out a portion. This sample has 50,000 to 80,000 clones, with roughly 80% found just once. Whole-study results and caveats: Complete blood and tumor specimen sets were limited to few patients.

Germline trimming cut 2 bases from V and 4 bases from J; bases unmatched to any gene: 5. The CDR3 extends over 15 amino acids. The V gene's germline CDR1 is SGHAT and CDR2 FQNNGV. The TCR originated in a human donor with glioblastoma. This sequence joins TRBV11-2 and TRBJ1-2; 9 bases agree with TRBD1. The sequencing used blood, collected before dendritic cell vaccination. The CDR3 loop reads CASSLTTGGVYGYTF. CDR3 in DNA: TGTGCCAGCAGCTTAACCACAGGGGGCGTCTATGGCTACACCTTC.